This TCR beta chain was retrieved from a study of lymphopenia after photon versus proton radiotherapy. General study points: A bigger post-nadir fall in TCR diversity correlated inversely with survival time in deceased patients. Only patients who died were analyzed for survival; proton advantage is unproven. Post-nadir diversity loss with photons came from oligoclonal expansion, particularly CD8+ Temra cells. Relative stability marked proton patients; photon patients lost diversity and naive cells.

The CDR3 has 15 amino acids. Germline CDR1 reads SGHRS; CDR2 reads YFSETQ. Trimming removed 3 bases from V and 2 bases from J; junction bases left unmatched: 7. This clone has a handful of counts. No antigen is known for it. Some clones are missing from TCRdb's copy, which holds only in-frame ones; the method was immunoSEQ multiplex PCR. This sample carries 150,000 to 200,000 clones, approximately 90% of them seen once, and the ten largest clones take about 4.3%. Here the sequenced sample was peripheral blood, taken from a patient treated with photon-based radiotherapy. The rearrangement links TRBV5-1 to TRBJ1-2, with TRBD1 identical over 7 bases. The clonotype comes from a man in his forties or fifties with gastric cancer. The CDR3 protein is CASSWMEGANYGYTF. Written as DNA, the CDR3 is TGCGCCAGCAGCTGGATGGAGGGGGCCAACTATGGCTACACCTTC.